Listed below are T cell receptor beta chains from one sample, sequenced in a study of CD4 T cells in relation to SARS-CoV-2 and coronaviruses. The data were produced by immunoSEQ multiplex PCR, yet TCRdb's version contains in-frame clones alone and is incomplete. The sample carries some 45,000 clones, around 80% recorded once. These receptors have no known antigen. Sequencing was carried out using naive CD4+ T cells from PBMCs, cultured in vitro. Source of these receptors: an adult with COVID-19. CDR3s include the opening cysteine and the closing phenylalanine or tryptophan. Fields, in order: clone size, J gene, D gene, V gene, CDR3 protein. D genes are given only for firm matches. Clone sizes are given selectively: once, few, many, or a class where the clone is expanded.

NA,TRBJ1-2,NA,TRBV3-1/TRBV3-2,CASSQDYGSYGYTF
NA,TRBJ2-3,TRBD2,TRBV9,CASSVDGGSTDTQYF
NA,TRBJ2-2,NA,TRBV5-8,CASGEANTGELFF
once,TRBJ2-7,TRBD1,TRBV28,CASSSGQGATDEQYF
NA,TRBJ1-1,NA,TRBV19,CASIMMTGGNTEAFF
few,TRBJ2-2,TRBD2,TRBV5-4,CASSLGGAGGPSHGELFF
NA,TRBJ2-2,TRBD1,TRBV2,CASSSQGANTGELFF
few,TRBJ2-3,TRBD2,TRBV24-1,CATGVGGSVPTQYF
NA,TRBJ1-2,NA,TRBV6-6,CASSRGQQGARWNGYTF
NA,TRBJ2-3,TRBD2,TRBV5-1,CASTRLAGEDTQYF
NA,TRBJ2-7,NA,TRBV4-2,CASSGSSGPYEQYF
NA,TRBJ2-2,NA,TRBV5-1,CASSFVEVTGELFF
NA,TRBJ2-3,NA,TRBV28,CASSPSSRDPRAYTDTRYF
NA,TRBJ2-1,NA,TRBV7-3,CASSSTRGSNNEQFF
NA,TRBJ2-1,TRBD2,TRBV18,CASSPLNPLAGAYNEQFF
NA,TRBJ2-3,TRBD2,TRBV19,CASSKIAGGLSDTQYF
NA,TRBJ2-5,NA,TRBV28,CASSLNTIGETQYF
NA,TRBJ1-3,NA,TRBV10-3,CAISESASSGNTIYF
NA,TRBJ2-7,TRBD1,TRBV6-5,CASRGGQGVAEQYF
NA,TRBJ1-1,TRBD1,TRBV7-9,CASSFDRVKTEAFF
NA,TRBJ2-7,NA,TRBV4-2,CASSPEGPYEQYF
NA,TRBJ2-3,TRBD2,TRBV5-1,CASSPTSPSTDTQYF
NA,TRBJ1-5,NA,TRBV5-6,CASSLAKGGRQPQHF
once,TRBJ2-3,NA,TRBV24-1,CATRPRQALNTDTQYF
NA,TRBJ2-7,NA,TRBV7-3,CASSFGSNYEQYF
NA,TRBJ2-3,TRBD1,TRBV4-2,CASTEWTGATDTQYF
NA,TRBJ2-5,NA,TRBV10-3,CAIRGAQQQETQYF
NA,TRBJ2-7,TRBD2,TRBV7-9,CASSSGLAVRTVGYEQYF
NA,TRBJ2-3,NA,TRBV18,CASSPPTSSPLSSDTQYF
NA,TRBJ2-1,TRBD2,TRBV4-3,CASSQDSGRGGNEQFF
NA,TRBJ1-5,NA,TRBV28,CASGQGWSNQPQHF
NA,TRBJ1-4,NA,TRBV28,CASSLTSDEKLFF
NA,TRBJ2-2,TRBD2,TRBV7-3,CASASGNGELFF
NA,TRBJ1-2,NA,TRBV5-1,CASSPTDQNYGYTF
NA,TRBJ1-2,NA,TRBV18,CASSPGGSNYGYTF
NA,TRBJ2-5,NA,TRBV3-1/TRBV3-2,CASSPLRGETQYF
NA,TRBJ2-2,NA,TRBV6-6,CASSYRGANTGELFF
NA,TRBJ2-7,TRBD2,TRBV4-2,CASSQGTGLAGVEQYF
few,TRBJ1-5,NA,TRBV30,CAWNLGGYNQPQHF
NA,TRBJ2-7,TRBD1,TRBV3-1/TRBV3-2,CASSYQGATHEQYF
NA,TRBJ1-2,NA,TRBV5-6,CASSRGGPYGYTF
NA,TRBJ2-1,NA,TRBV15,CATSRDGPYNEQFF
NA,TRBJ2-3,TRBD1,TRBV7-9,CASTTGPNTDTQYF
NA,TRBJ1-6,NA,TRBV9,CASSVGSPSSGHNSPLHF
NA,TRBJ1-3,NA,TRBV19,CASSTNSGNTIYF
NA,TRBJ1-4,NA,TRBV2,CASTPSWVKNEKLFF
NA,TRBJ2-3,NA,TRBV9,CASSVGTTTDTQYF
NA,TRBJ2-7,TRBD2,TRBV15,CATSRDTSGGYEQYF